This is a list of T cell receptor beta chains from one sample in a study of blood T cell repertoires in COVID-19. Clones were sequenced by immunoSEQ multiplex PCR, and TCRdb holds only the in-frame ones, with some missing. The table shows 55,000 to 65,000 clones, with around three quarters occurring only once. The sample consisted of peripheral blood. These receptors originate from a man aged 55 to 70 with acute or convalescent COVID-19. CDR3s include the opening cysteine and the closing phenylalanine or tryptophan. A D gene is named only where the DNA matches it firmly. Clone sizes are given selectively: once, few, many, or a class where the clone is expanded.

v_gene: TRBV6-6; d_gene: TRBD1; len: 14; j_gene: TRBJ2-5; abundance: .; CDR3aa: CASSTSGGDETQYF; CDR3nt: TGTGCCAGCAGTACCTCAGGGGGCGATGAGACCCAGTACTTC
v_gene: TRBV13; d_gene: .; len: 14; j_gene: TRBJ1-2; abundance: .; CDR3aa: CASSFSQGRPGYTF; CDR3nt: TGTGCCAGCAGCTTTAGCCAAGGGAGGCCTGGCTACACCTTC
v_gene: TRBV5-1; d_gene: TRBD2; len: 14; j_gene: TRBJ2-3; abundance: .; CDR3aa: CASSLGDYTDTQYF; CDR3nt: TGCGCCAGCAGCTTGGGGGACTACACAGATACGCAGTATTTT
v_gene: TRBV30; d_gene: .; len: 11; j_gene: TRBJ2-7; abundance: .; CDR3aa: CAWAGGYEQYF; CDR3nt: TGTGCCTGGGCCGGGGGCTACGAGCAGTACTTC
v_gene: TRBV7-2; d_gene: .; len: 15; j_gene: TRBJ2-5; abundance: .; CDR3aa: CASSLGQGPQETQYF; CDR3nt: TGTGCCAGCAGCTTAGGGCAGGGCCCCCAGGAGACCCAGTACTTC
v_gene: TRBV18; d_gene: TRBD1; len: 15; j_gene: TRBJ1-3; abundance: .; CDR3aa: CASSPADRAGNTIYF; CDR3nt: TGTGCCAGCTCACCCGCCGACAGGGCTGGAAACACCATATATTTT
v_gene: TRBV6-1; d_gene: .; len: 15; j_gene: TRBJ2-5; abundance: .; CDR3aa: CASSDPDLLQETQYF; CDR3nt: TGTGCCAGCAGTGACCCCGACTTGTTACAAGAGACCCAGTACTTC
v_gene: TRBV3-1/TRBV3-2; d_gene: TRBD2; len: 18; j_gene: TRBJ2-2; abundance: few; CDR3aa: CASSPLGLAGLGAGELFF; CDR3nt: TGTGCCAGCAGCCCCCTAGGGCTAGCGGGGTTGGGAGCCGGGGAGCTGTTTTTT
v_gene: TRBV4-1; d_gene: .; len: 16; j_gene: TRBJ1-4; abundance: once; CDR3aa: CASSRLQSATNEKLFF; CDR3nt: TGCGCCAGCAGCCGTTTACAGTCTGCAACTAATGAAAAACTGTTTTTT
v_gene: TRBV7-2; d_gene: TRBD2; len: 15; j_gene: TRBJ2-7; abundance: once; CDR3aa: CASSPALAGRNEQYF; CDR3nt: TGTGCCAGCAGCCCAGCACTAGCGGGAAGGAACGAGCAGTACTTC
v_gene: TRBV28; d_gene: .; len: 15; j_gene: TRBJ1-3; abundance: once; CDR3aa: CASSFRPGVKNTIYF; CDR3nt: TGTGCCAGCAGTTTTCGCCCAGGGGTTAAAAACACCATATATTTT